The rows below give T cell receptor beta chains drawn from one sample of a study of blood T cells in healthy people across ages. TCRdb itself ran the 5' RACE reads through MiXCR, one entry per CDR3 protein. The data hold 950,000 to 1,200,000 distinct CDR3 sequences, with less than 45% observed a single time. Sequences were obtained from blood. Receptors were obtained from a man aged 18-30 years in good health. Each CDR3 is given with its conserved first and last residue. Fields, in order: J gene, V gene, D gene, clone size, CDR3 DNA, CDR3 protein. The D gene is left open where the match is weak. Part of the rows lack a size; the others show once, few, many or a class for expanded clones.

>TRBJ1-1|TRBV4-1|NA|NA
TGCGCCAGCAGCCAAGATAGGTCGTCGTGGAACACTGAAGCTTTCTTT
CASSQDRSSWNTEAFF
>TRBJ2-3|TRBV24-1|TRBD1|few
TGTGCCACAGGGACAGGGGGCTTCTCGCAGTATTTT
CATGTGGFSQYF
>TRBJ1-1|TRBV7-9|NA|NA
TGTGCCAGCAGCTTAAAGGGGGCTTTCTTT
CASSLKGAFF
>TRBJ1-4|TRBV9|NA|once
TGTGCCAGCAGCGTAGGCGGGATCAATGAAAAACTGTTTTTT
CASSVGGINEKLFF
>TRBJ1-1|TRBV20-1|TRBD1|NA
TGCAGTGCTAGAGAAGGGGGCAGGGGGCACACTGAAGCTTTCTTT
CSAREGGRGHTEAFF
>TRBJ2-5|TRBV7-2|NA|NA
TGTGCCAGCAGGGGCGAGCAAGAGACCCAGTACTTC
CASRGEQETQYF
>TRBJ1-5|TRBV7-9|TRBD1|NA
TGTGCCAGCAGTCGGGACAGGGGTAGTCAGCCCCGGCATTTT
CASSRDRGSQPRHF
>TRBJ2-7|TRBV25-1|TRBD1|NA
TGTGCCAGCAGTGGGAACAGGGGGCTCTTCTACGAGCAGTACTTC
CASSGNRGLFYEQYF
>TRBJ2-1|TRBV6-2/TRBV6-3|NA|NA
TGTGCCAGCAGTTACGACCGACTTTACAATGAGCAGTTCTTC
CASSYDRLYNEQFF
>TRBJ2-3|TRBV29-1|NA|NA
TGCAGCGTTGCAACCGGGCGGACAGATACGCAGTATTTT
CSVATGRTDTQYF
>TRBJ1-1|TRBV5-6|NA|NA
TGTGCCAGCAGCTCCGTGACGGGCCTAGGTACTGAAGCTTTCTTT
CASSSVTGLGTEAFF
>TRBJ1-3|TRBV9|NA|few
TGTGCCAGCAGCCCCTATGATAACTCTGGAAACACCATATATTTT
CASSPYDNSGNTIYF
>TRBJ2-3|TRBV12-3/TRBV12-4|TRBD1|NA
TGTGCCAGCAGTTCGACAGGGGGAAGGACAGATATGCAGTATTTT
CASSSTGGRTDMQYF
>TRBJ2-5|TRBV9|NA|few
TGTGCCAGCAGCGCCAACGCGGGTAGCGAGACCCAGTACTTC
CASSANAGSETQYF
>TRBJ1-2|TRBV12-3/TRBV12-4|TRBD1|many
TGCGCCAGCAGCTTGGACAGGGCCGGCTACACCTTC
CASSLDRAGYTF
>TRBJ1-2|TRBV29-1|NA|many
TGCAGCGTTGGGGAGGGGAACTATGGCTACACCTTC
CSVGEGNYGYTF
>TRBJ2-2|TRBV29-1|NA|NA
TGCAGCGTTTACCGTCCCGGGACGGAGAACACCGGGGAGCTGTTTTTT
CSVYRPGTENTGELFF
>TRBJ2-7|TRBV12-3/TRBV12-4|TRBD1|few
TGTGCCAGCAGTTCCGGGACAGGGGTGTTGAGTGAGCAGTACTTC
CASSSGTGVLSEQYF
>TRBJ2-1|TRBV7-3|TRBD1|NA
TGTGCCAGCAGCTCGAGGGGGCAAGACAATGAGCAGTTCTTC
CASSSRGQDNEQFF
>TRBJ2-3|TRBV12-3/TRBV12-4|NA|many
TGTGCCAGCAGTTTAGACGGCAGGGGCACAGATACGCAGTATTTT
CASSLDGRGTDTQYF
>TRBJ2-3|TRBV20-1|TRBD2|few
TGCAGTGCTAGACCCCCGGGGGGGCCAACAGATACGCAGTATTTT
CSARPPGGPTDTQYF
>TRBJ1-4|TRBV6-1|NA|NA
TGTGCCAGCAAAAGGATCATTGGGGAAAAACTGTTTTTT
CASKRIIGEKLFF
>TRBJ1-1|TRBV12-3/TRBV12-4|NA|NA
TGTACCAGCAGTGCTTCGTACGACAGGATGAACACTGAAGCTTTCTTT
CTSSASYDRMNTEAFF
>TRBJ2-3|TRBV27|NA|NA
TGTGCCAGCAGTCCAATCCAGGACGGAACAGATACGCAGTATTTT
CASSPIQDGTDTQYF
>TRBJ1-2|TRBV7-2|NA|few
TGTGCCAGCAGCTTAGCGACTGGGGGTAGTTATGGCTACACCTTC
CASSLATGGSYGYTF
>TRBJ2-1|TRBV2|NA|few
TGTGCCAGCAGGGAGGACATTGGGTACAATGAGCAGTTCTTC
CASREDIGYNEQFF
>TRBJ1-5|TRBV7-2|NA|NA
TGTGCCAGCAGCTTAGGGGCCCGTCCGGTTTCCCAGCATTTT
CASSLGARPVSQHF
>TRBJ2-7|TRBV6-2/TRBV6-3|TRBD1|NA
TGTGCCAGCAGTACGGGACAGCTGCGGGCCTACGAGCAGTACTTC
CASSTGQLRAYEQYF
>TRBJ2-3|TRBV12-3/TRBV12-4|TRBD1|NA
TGTGCCAGCAGTTCGCCACAGGGGTTGAGCACAGATACGCAGTATTTT
CASSSPQGLSTDTQYF
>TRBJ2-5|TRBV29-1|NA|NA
TGCAGCGTCTCAGAAGGAGAGACCCAGTACTTC
CSVSEGETQYF
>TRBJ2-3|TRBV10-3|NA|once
TGTGCCATCAGTGGAACGGGGGCCGCAGATGCGCAGTATTTT
CAISGTGAADAQYF
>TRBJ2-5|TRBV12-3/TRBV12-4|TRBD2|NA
TGTGCCAGCAGTTCCAATAGCGGGGCGGGAGAGACCCAGTACTTC
CASSSNSGAGETQYF
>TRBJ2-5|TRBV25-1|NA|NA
TGTGCCAGCAGTGAATCTGGGAACAGGGCGGATGAGACCCAGTACTTC
CASSESGNRADETQYF
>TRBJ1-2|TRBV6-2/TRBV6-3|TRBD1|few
TGTGCCAGCATCCCCGGGGACAGGTTTATCAGAGCTAACTATGGCTACACCTTC
CASIPGDRFIRANYGYTF
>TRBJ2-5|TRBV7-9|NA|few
TGTGCCAGCAGCTCGGTCGGAGAGACCCAGTACTTC
CASSSVGETQYF
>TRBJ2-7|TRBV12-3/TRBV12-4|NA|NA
TGTGCCAGCAGTTTAGGCCCAGGCCCCTACGAGCAGTACTTC
CASSLGPGPYEQYF
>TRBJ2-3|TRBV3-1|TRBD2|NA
TGTGCCAGCAGCCAAGGGGCTTTGACTAGCGGGGGAGATACGCAGTATTTT
CASSQGALTSGGDTQYF
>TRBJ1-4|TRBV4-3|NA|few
TGCGCCAGCAGCCAAGATGGGCAGGGGTTTAAAGAAGAAAAACTGTTTTTT
CASSQDGQGFKEEKLFF
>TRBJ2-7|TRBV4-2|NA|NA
TGTGCCAGCAGCCAAGATCTCATAGGGGGAGGGGCATATTACAATGAGCAGTACTTC
CASSQDLIGGGAYYNEQYF
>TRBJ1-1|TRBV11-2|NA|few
TGTGCCAGCAGCTTGGGAAGATTAAAGACGAACACTGAAGCTTTCTTT
CASSLGRLKTNTEAFF
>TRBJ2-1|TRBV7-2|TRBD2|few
TGTGCCAGCAGCTTAAAGGTTGGGCGGGGGGGTAATGAGCAGTTCTTC
CASSLKVGRGGNEQFF
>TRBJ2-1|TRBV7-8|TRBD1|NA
TGTGCCAACAGCTTACGGGACAGGGGGACTGGTGAGCAGTTCTTC
CANSLRDRGTGEQFF
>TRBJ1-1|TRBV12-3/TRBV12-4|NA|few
TGTGCCAGCACCCCCTCTTTGAACACTGAAGCTTTCTTT
CASTPSLNTEAFF